This TCR beta chain stems from a study of immune evolution from preneoplasia to lung adenocarcinoma. Assay: immunoSEQ multiplex PCR; the TCRdb copy retains only in-frame clones and omits some. This sample has under 4,500 clones; around 82% occur once, and the top ten carry roughly 5%. Germline CDR1 SQVTM, CDR2 ANQGSEA. The CDR3 is 12 residues long. Trimming pared 4 bases from V and 2 bases from J, leaving 7 bases between. Study-level results: T cell clonality was higher in KRAS-mutant than EGFR-mutant or wild-type nodules. Top clone frequencies peaked in normal lung, apparently declining through invasive adenocarcinoma. Normal lung had highest clonality; later lesions appeared denser, more diverse.

Details on this clone: Its antigen is unidentified.

Resections took place in Japan or China from about 2013 to 2017. The genes are TRBV29-1 and TRBJ2-3; D unclear. The clonotype originates from a person aged 65 to 79 with lung adenocarcinoma. The sequenced material came from FFPE lung adenocarcinoma in situ tissue. The chain's CDR3 is CSVVATTDTQYF. CDR3 in DNA: TGCAGCGTTGTGGCTACCACAGATACGCAGTATTTT.